The entry below gives a single TCR beta chain sequence along with its context. Its antigen remains unknown. These data belong to a study of vaccination effects on CD4 cells after COVID-19. Study results and limitations: Among infection- and vaccine-induced clones, marked clonal contraction occurred late after vaccination.

Germline V CDR1 and CDR2: SQVTM, ANQGSEA. The CDR3 spans 14 residues. Trimming left V 4 bases short and J 5 bases short, with 17 bases between. Assay: immunoSEQ multiplex PCR; the TCRdb copy retains only in-frame clones and omits some. The sample holds 64,000 or so clones, roughly 78% seen once. Antigen-specific CD4+ T cell clonotypes were called by their expansion after viral peptide-pool culture in ViraFEST. An approximately 10-day culture period preceded the isolation of CD4+ T cells. Two doses of either BNT162b2 or mRNA-1273 were given to each participant. Vaccine recipients, nucleocapsid antibody negative, had no prior SARS-CoV-2 infection. Cultures had half their medium replaced with IL-2 medium on days 3 and 7.

Sequencing used CD4+ T cells from PBMCs cultured with HCoV-OC43 spike peptides, obtained after COVID-19 vaccination. Specified subset: HCoV-OC43 spike overlapping peptide pool stimulation. V gene TRBV29-1 combines with J gene TRBJ2-5, with a possible D match to TRBD1 (5 bases). The sequence came from a human donor who received a COVID-19 vaccine. CDR3 nucleotides: TGCAGCGTTGTTCTTTGGCAGGGTGGGGAGACCCAGTACTTC. Translating it yields CSVVLWQGGETQYF.